This T cell receptor beta chain is drawn from a study of blood T cells in healthy people across ages (dated by TCRdb to 2015 to 2017). For context, the study as a whole: In model experiments, template switching captured roughly one uniquely barcoded TCR beta cDNA molecule for every two T cells. The study measured age-related changes in TCR beta repertoire diversity using deep sequencing normalized with unique cDNA molecular identifiers. To avoid experimental bias, donors of different ages were randomly spread across the sequencing lanes. The donors were divided into four age groups: young (average about 15 years), middle-aged (approximately 39), aged (around 59) and long-lived (around 87). Two additional independent replicas of 1 million unique cDNA reads from the same blood draw were analyzed for two donors (one aged 18 to 29 and one aged 80 or older).

The table lists this clonotype with many counts. Its recognized antigen is unknown. No base quality information exists; no much larger clone differs at one position. The 39 donors, aged about 6 to 100 years, were systemically healthy Caucasian individuals from Russia. Around 10 milliliters of peripheral blood were collected from each donor into EDTA-treated Vacutainer tubes. Ficoll-Paque density-gradient centrifugation was used to isolate PBMCs, with at least 6 million per sample. Total RNA, at least 6 micrograms per sample, was extracted from PBMCs with Trizol reagent. For every donor, an aliquot of PBMCs went through flow cytometry to measure the percentages of naive CD45RAhigh/CD27high T cells. Study-level results and caveats: The percentage of naive T cells measured by flow cytometry correlated strongly with observed TCR beta diversity. As age increased, observed TCR beta diversity per million T cells dropped in a roughly linear way, and a significant reduction was already evident by age approximately 40. Bulk unsorted PBMC profiling prevented conclusive comparison of naive and antigen-experienced compartments. Estimates of total diversity from one million sequenced T cells were regarded as lower bounds and underestimates. Compared with the aged group, the long-lived group had more naive CD4+ T cells, fewer expanded clones and increased TCR diversity, a pattern suggesting age selection. Donor CMV infection status was unknown, potentially confounding age-related changes in expanded clonotypes.

Inclusive of the bounding cysteine and phenylalanine, the CDR3 is 12 residues long. Just the 36-base CDR3 DNA is kept, in frame starting at base 1. Trimming removed 6 bases from V and 5 bases from J, leaving 11 bases between the germline ends. Per the germline V gene (reference sequence), MNHNY is the CDR1 and SVGAGI is the CDR2. Receptor libraries were prepared by 5' RACE. The sequencing machine was an Illumina HiSeq 2500. The second PCR ran for about 7 to 11 cycles and used a J-beta primer mix along with a sample-barcoded 5' primer. Each TCR beta cDNA molecule received a unique molecular identifier from a template-switch 5' adaptor carrying 12 random nucleotides. Each sample yielded at least 2.5 million CDR3-containing paired-end reads. First-strand cDNA was synthesized from all RNA with the Mint cDNA synthesis kit, primed by a TRBC-specific oligonucleotide. After uracil-DNA glycosylase treatment, a first 18-cycle PCR used universal primers M1SS and BC2_uni_R on all cDNA. As for the original processing: For normalization, 1 million high-quality reads were randomly selected from each sample, with every read carrying a distinct molecular identifier. Instead of being binned into consensus sequences, reads that shared molecular identifiers were thrown out. MiTCR, with a Q25 quality threshold and the strictest error-elimination algorithm, was used for CDR3 identification, clonotype clustering and error correction. A nonparametric unseen species model with Euler transformation was used to estimate lower-bound total TCR beta diversity. TCRdb reprocessed the public reads (quality trimming at Q25 with fastp, clone calling with MiXCR) and kept in-frame beta chains. For every CDR3 protein sequence, its rows merge into one entry that carries the most common genes and DNA. TCRdb, rather than the study authors, made the V and J calls. The sample table holds around 900,000 distinct CDR3 sequences, of which less than 35% were seen once. Roughly 17% of the sample lies in the top ten.

The rearranged chain carries TRBV6-6 and TRBJ2-7, with no reliable assignment of the D segment. This receptor was obtained from a woman older than 75 in good health. Source material: blood. The DNA sequence reads TGTGCCAGCAGCTACCCTCCTAACGAGCAGTACTTC. Its protein product is CASSYPPNEQYF.